The 27 T cell receptor beta chains reported below all come from one sample, sequenced in a study of beta chain features in type 1 diabetes. Study results and limitations: The study found moderately but significantly shorter TCRB CDR3s in all four CD4+ subsets of Type 1 diabetes patients.

What these receptors recognize is not known. Reverse transcription of all isolated RNA meant that expressed TCRB transcripts were sequenced. Measured with immunoSEQ multiplex PCR; TCRdb has only the in-frame clones, and not every one. The sample yields hundreds of thousands of clones, about 12% seen once. The sequencing input was naive CD4+ T cells from blood. These receptor sequences come from a woman under 30 with type 1 diabetes.

This chain connects TRBV4-3 to TRBJ2-5, with 11 nucleotides matching TRBD2. The CDR3 has 17 amino acids. Germline lookup yields CDR1 LGHNA and CDR2 YSLEER. Trimming took 4 bases from V and 1 from J; bases not matched to a gene: 8. The chain's CDR3 is CASSPLTSGAPQETQYF. CDR3 bases: TGCGCCAGCAGCCCCCTGACTAGCGGGGCACCCCAAGAGACCCAGTACTTC.

The chain recombines TRBV5-5 with TRBJ1-5; 11 bases match TRBD1. V was clipped by 4 bases and J by 4 bases; unmatched bases: 10. CDR3 size: 17 residues. CDR1 is SGHKS, CDR2 YYEKEE, per germline (reference sequence). The CDR3, as DNA: TGTGCCAGCAGCGGCGGGACAGGGGGTTCGGGGAATCAGCCCCAGCATTTT. This gives the protein CASSGGTGGSGNQPQHF. The complete variable domain, with remaining parts taken from reference TRBV5-5 and TRBJ1-5, reads DAGVTQSPTHLIKTRGQQVTLRCSPISGHKSVSWYQQVLGQGPQFIFQYYEKEERGRGNFPDRFSARQFPNYSSELNVNALLLGDSALYLCASSGGTGGSGNQPQHFGDGTRLSIL.

This clone was seen a handful of times. This chain connects TRBV5-4 to TRBJ1-2, with a tentative D call TRBD1 (6 bases). V gave up 0 bases and J gave up 6 bases, with 15 bases separating them. This CDR3 spans 15 amino acids. Per germline, CDR1 SGHNT and CDR2 YYREEE (reference sequence). The chain's CDR3 is CASSLVAGARDGYTF. The CDR3, as DNA: TGTGCCAGCAGCTTGGTTGCAGGGGCGCGTGATGGCTACACCTTC.

This clone was seen only a few times. The chain employs TRBV11-3 and TRBJ2-2, with TRBD2 matching 9 bases. The CDR3 extends over 15 amino acids. Germline CDR1 is SGHNT and CDR2 is YENEEA. J gave up 6 bases and V 0 bases, and 2 bases lay outside the gene matches. The CDR3 DNA reads as TGTGCCAGCAGCTTAGAGCGGGGGGGCCCCGGGGAGCTGTTTTTT. Encoded protein: CASSLERGGPGELFF. Combining the CDR3 with reference TRBV11-3 and TRBJ2-2 gives the whole variable domain EAGVVQSPRYKIIEKKQPVAFWCNPISGHNTLYWYLQNLGQGPELLIRYENEEAVDDSQLPKDRFSAERLKGVDSTLKIQPAELGDSAVYLCASSLERGGPGELFFGEGSRLTVL.

Concerning this clone: Additional DNA sequences in this sample encode the identical CDR3. J is TRBJ2-5 and V is TRBV30; a weak D match, TRBD2 (5 bases). The germline CDR1 and CDR2 sequences are GTSNPN and SVGIG (reference sequence). The CDR3 totals 12 residues. Trimming removed 2 bases from V and 5 bases from J, with 9 bases in between. CDR3 protein: CAWSRGLETQYF. As DNA, the CDR3 is TGTGCCTGGAGTCGAGGGCTTGAGACCCAGTACTTC.

This chain links TRBV6-5 with TRBJ1-1; a weak D match, TRBD1 (6 bases). Germline lookup yields CDR1 MNHEY and CDR2 SVGAGI. Trimming left V 5 bases short and J 0 bases short, with 10 bases between. This CDR3 region has 14 residues. CDR3 in amino acids: CASSTDSLNTEAFF. The CDR3 DNA reads as TGTGCCAGCAGTACGGACAGTCTGAACACTGAAGCTTTCTTT.

This clone was observed a few times. The chain carries TRBV29-1 and TRBJ2-7; 9 bases match TRBD1. Trimming took 5 bases from V and 5 from J; bases not matched to a gene: 10. In germline, CDR1 is SQVTM, CDR2 ANQGSEA. The CDR3 extends over 14 amino acids. The DNA for the CDR3 is TGCAGCGTTAACCCCGGGACAGGGTGGAACGAGCAGTACTTC. Protein: CSVNPGTGWNEQYF.

In its sample, this clone was seen a few times. CDR3 amino acids: CAWSRLALSTDTQYF. CDR3 bases: TGTGCCTGGAGTCGGTTAGCGCTTAGCACAGATACGCAGTATTTT. The chain employs TRBV30 and TRBJ2-3; D may be TRBD2 (5 bases). The CDR3 has 15 amino acids. Germline loops: CDR1 GTSNPN, CDR2 SVGIG (reference sequence). Trimming stripped 2 bases from V and 0 bases from J, with 12 bases between.

This clone was detected only a few times. V is TRBV15 and J is TRBJ1-3, with TRBD1 as a possible D gene (5 bases). CDR3 size: 18 residues. Germline loops: CDR1 LNHNV, CDR2 YYDKDF (reference sequence). The V end was cut by 3 bases, the J end by 0 bases, with 18 bases between. The CDR3 here is CATSSGTFRRASGNTIYF. In DNA form, the CDR3 reads TGTGCCACCAGCAGCGGGACCTTCAGGAGGGCCTCTGGAAACACCATATATTTT.

This clone was found a few times. The V call is TRBV10-3, the J call TRBJ2-3; TRBD1 matches at 7 bases. With V trimmed by 11 bases and J by 4 bases, 6 bases remained unmatched. This CDR3 spans 12 amino acids. The germline V gene encodes CDR1 ENHRY and CDR2 SYGVKD. The CDR3 protein is CAAQGVADTQYF. In nucleotides, the CDR3 is TGTGCCGCCCAGGGGGTGGCAGATACGCAGTATTTT.

This clone was counted only a few times. The chain links TRBV7-2 to TRBJ2-7; 9 bases align to TRBD2. Germline CDR1 and CDR2: SGHTA and FQGNSA. V trimming: 5 bases; J trimming: 0 bases; junction bases outside the gene matches: 8. There are 16 residues in the CDR3. CDR3 sequence reads: CASSPTSGFHSYEQYF. The CDR3 DNA reads TGTGCCAGCAGCCCGACTAGCGGCTTCCACTCCTACGAGCAGTACTTC. Full variable domain (remainder filled in from reference TRBV7-2 and TRBJ2-7): GAGVSQSPSNKVTEKGKDVELRCDPISGHTALYWYRQSLGQGLEFLIYFQGNSAPDKSGLPSDRFSAERTGGSVSTLTIQRTQQEDSAVYLCASSPTSGFHSYEQYFGPGTRLTVT.

In this sample, this clone turned up a few times. V usage is TRBV7-2 and J usage is TRBJ1-2; D uncertain. The CDR3 runs to 13 residues. Germline lookup yields CDR1 SGHTA and CDR2 FQGNSA. V was cut by 2 bases and J by 7 bases, with 11 bases left in between. The CDR3 nucleotides are TGTGCCAGCAGCTTAAACCTCCCCGGTGGCTACACCTTC. Residues: CASSLNLPGGYTF.

The chain couples TRBV11-2 to TRBJ2-5; the match to TRBD2 covers 7 bases. V was clipped by 5 bases and J by 4 bases; unmatched bases: 7. The CDR3 totals 14 residues. From germline, CDR1 is SGHAT and CDR2 FQNNGV. CDR3 amino acids: CASSKTPGGETQYF. CDR3 nucleotide sequence: TGTGCCAGCAGCAAAACTCCGGGGGGAGAGACCCAGTACTTC.

The chain is built from TRBV7-2 and TRBJ2-1; D may be TRBD1 (7 bases). The CDR3 has 15 amino acids. V lost 5 bases, J lost 2 bases, and 13 bases lay in between. Germline V lookup: CDR1 SGHTA, CDR2 FQGNSA. CDR3 sequence reads: CASSPDREAYNEQFF. As DNA, the CDR3 is TGTGCCAGCAGCCCTGACAGGGAGGCCTACAATGAGCAGTTCTTC.

The chain combines TRBV18 with TRBJ2-7; D is undetermined. V lost 3 bases and J lost 0, with 9 bases in between. This CDR3 has 14 residues. From germline, CDR1 is KGHSH and CDR2 LQKENI. The DNA of the CDR3 is TGTGCCAGCTCACCGCTCCTTAGCTCCTACGAGCAGTACTTC. This codes for CASSPLLSSYEQYF.

This clone was seen a handful of times. This chain connects TRBV7-2 to TRBJ1-1; 9 nucleotides match TRBD1. Germline values: CDR1 SGHTA, CDR2 FQGNSA. Trimming at V came to 5 bases and at J to 3 bases, leaving 7 bases not matched to a gene. This CDR3 comprises 15 residues. This CDR3 is CASSPTWTGDTEAFF. Written as DNA, the CDR3 is TGTGCCAGCAGCCCAACATGGACAGGGGACACTGAAGCTTTCTTT. The whole variable domain, remainder taken from reference TRBV7-2 and TRBJ1-1, is GAGVSQSPSNKVTEKGKDVELRCDPISGHTALYWYRQSLGQGLEFLIYFQGNSAPDKSGLPSDRFSAERTGGSVSTLTIQRTQQEDSAVYLCASSPTWTGDTEAFFGQGTRLTVV.

This clone was seen a handful of times. This CDR3 is CSGMEQLDEKLFF. In DNA, the CDR3 is TGCAGCGGGATGGAACAGTTGGATGAAAAACTGTTTTTT. V gene TRBV29-1 combines with J gene TRBJ1-4; no definite D call. Germline CDR1 is SQVTM and CDR2 is ANQGSEA. V gave up 7 bases and J gave up 6 bases, with 15 bases separating them. There are 13 residues in the CDR3.

This clone occurred a few times. The V and J genes are TRBV29-1 and TRBJ2-7, with a weak D call TRBD1 (6 bases). Germline values: CDR1 SQVTM, CDR2 ANQGSEA. CDR3 size: 12 residues. V gave up 6 bases and J gave up 5 bases, with 14 bases separating them. CDR3 loop: CSVRQVSNEQYF. For the CDR3, the DNA is TGCAGCGTGAGACAGGTTTCCAACGAGCAGTACTTC.

This rearrangement joins TRBV9 to TRBJ2-5, with 7 bases that match TRBD2. From germline, CDR1 is SGDLS and CDR2 YYNGEE. J was trimmed by 2 bases and V by 5 bases; bases with no gene match: 12. The CDR3 runs to 16 residues. CDR3 DNA sequence: TGTGCCAGCAGGCCCCGAGGGCGGGGGTTGCAAGAGACCCAGTACTTC. Its translation: CASRPRGRGLQETQYF.

The rearrangement joins TRBV2 to TRBJ2-7, with 8 bases lining up with TRBD1. V lost 8 bases to trimming and J lost 6 bases; unmatched junction nucleotides: 6. This CDR3 comprises 12 residues. The germline gives CDR1 SNHLY, CDR2 FYNNEI. The CDR3 region is CASGQGLGEQYF. CDR3 nucleotides: TGTGCCAGCGGACAGGGTTTGGGCGAGCAGTACTTC.

The V call is TRBV5-1, the J call TRBJ2-3; 7 positions agree with TRBD1. V trimming: 3 bases; J trimming: 0 bases; junction bases outside the gene matches: 4. The germline gives CDR1 SGHRS, CDR2 YFSETQ. This CDR3 spans 15 amino acids. CDR3 residues: CASSWDSSSTDTQYF. The CDR3 coding sequence is TGCGCCAGCAGCTGGGACAGCTCTAGCACAGATACGCAGTATTTT. The full variable domain, with the rest looked up from reference TRBV5-1 and TRBJ2-3, is KAGVTQTPRYLIKTRGQQVTLSCSPISGHRSVSWYQQTPGQGLQFLFEYFSETQRNKGNFPGRFSGRQFSNSRSEMNVSTLELGDSALYLCASSWDSSSTDTQYFGPGTRLTVL.

This sequence joins TRBV30 and TRBJ1-5; no reliable D call. Germline V CDR1 and CDR2: GTSNPN, SVGIG (reference sequence). The V end was cut by 2 bases, the J end by 6 bases, with 11 bases between. The length of the CDR3 is 13 residues. CDR3 sequence: CAWSSVRSQPQHF. Here the CDR3 DNA reads TGTGCCTGGAGTTCCGTTCGGAGTCAGCCCCAGCATTTT.

This clone was picked up a small number of times. The chain has TRBV9 and TRBJ2-1; TRBD2 aligns across 15 bases. The CDR3 has 16 amino acids. Trimming at V came to 3 bases and at J to 7 bases, leaving 5 bases not matched to a gene. The germline gives CDR1 SGDLS, CDR2 YYNGEE. For the CDR3, the DNA is TGTGCCAGCAGCGCGGGACTAGCGGGAGGAGTTAATGAGCAGTTCTTC. This translates into CASSAGLAGGVNEQFF.

The table lists this clone with a few counts. This chain joins TRBV11-3 and TRBJ2-7; 9 nucleotides agree with TRBD1. This CDR3 spans 15 amino acids. Trimming at V came to 5 bases and at J to 3 bases, leaving 8 bases not matched to a gene. Germline CDR1 and CDR2: SGHNT and YENEEA. CDR3 loop: CASSRQGEGFYEQYF. The CDR3 region has the DNA TGTGCCAGCAGCAGACAGGGGGAAGGTTTCTACGAGCAGTACTTC.

Comment on this clone: This CDR3 is also generated by other DNA sequences in the sample. The chain carries TRBV7-2 and TRBJ2-5; the match to TRBD1 covers 7 bases. CDR3 length: 14 amino acids. V was pared by 2 bases and J by 2 bases, with 2 bases of the junction left unmatched. CDR1 and CDR2 (germline): SGHTA, FQGNSA. CDR3 protein: CASSLSRGQETQYF. CDR3 sequence (DNA): TGTGCCAGCAGCTTAAGCAGGGGGCAAGAGACCCAGTACTTC. The whole variable domain, filled in from reference TRBV7-2 and TRBJ2-5, reads GAGVSQSPSNKVTEKGKDVELRCDPISGHTALYWYRQSLGQGLEFLIYFQGNSAPDKSGLPSDRFSAERTGGSVSTLTIQRTQQEDSAVYLCASSLSRGQETQYFGPGTRLLVL.

This clone came up a few times. The genes are TRBV7-9 and TRBJ2-5, with D uncertain. Trimming removed 2 bases at V and 4 bases at J, with 5 bases between. Germline CDR1 reads SEHNR; CDR2 reads FQNEAQ (reference sequence). The CDR3 covers 12 residues. The CDR3 reads CASSLLRETQYF. The CDR3 region has the DNA TGTGCCAGCAGCTTACTTCGAGAGACCCAGTACTTC.

Notes on this clone: This sample includes further DNA sequences coding for the same CDR3. This chain joins TRBV2 and TRBJ1-1; 8 bases fit TRBD1. The germline V gene encodes CDR1 SNHLY and CDR2 FYNNEI. The CDR3 spans 13 residues. V lost 6 bases, J lost 3 bases, and 3 bases stayed unmatched. The DNA for the CDR3 is TGTGCCAGCAGAGGACAGGGAGACACTGAAGCTTTCTTT. Residues: CASRGQGDTEAFF.